This T cell receptor (beta chain) was identified in a study of cytomegalovirus exposure and HLA in healthy donors. Study information: Findings of an earlier analysis included over 95 million unique TCR beta sequences from roughly 190 million T cells.

Primers: 60 Vbeta forward and 13 Jbeta reverse. Measured with immunoSEQ multiplex PCR; TCRdb has only the in-frame clones, and not every one. Counted here are 200,000 to 250,000 clones, around 80% occurring once; the ten biggest clones make up approximately 3.8%. Concerning this clone: Antigen specificity is unknown. The sample holds other DNA sequences that translate to the same CDR3.

Whole-study findings and limits: Links to common viral pathogens appeared, in a later analysis, for several of the most significant clusters. Productive status was seen about 90% or about 30% of the time for most TCR beta V segments in an earlier analysis.

CDR3 length equals 14 residues. Germline V gene sequence: CDR1 LNHDA, CDR2 SQIVND (reference sequence). J was trimmed by 1 base and V by 8 bases; bases with no gene match: 6. The genes are TRBV19 and TRBJ2-3, with 7 bases lining up with TRBD2. The clonotype comes from a male donor in good health and CMV-seronegative. The sequenced sample consisted of PBMCs. CDR3 loop: CASRKREGTDTQYF. The DNA for the CDR3 is TGTGCCAGTCGTAAGCGGGAAGGCACAGATACGCAGTATTTT.